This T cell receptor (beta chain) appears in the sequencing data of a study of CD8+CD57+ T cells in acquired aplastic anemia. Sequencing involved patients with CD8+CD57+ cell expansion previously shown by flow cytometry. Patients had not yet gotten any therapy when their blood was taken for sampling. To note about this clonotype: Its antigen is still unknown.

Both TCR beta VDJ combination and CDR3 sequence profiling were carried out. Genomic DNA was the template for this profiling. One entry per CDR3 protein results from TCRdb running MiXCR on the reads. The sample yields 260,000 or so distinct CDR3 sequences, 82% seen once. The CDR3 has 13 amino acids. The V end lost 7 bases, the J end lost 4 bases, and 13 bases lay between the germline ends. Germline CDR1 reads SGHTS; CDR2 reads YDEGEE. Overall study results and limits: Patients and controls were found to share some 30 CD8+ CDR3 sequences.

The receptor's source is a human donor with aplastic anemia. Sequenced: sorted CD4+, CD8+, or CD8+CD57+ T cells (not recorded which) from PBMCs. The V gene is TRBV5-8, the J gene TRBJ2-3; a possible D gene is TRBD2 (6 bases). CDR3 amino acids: CASGESGADTQYF. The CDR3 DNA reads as TGTGCCAGCGGTGAATCGGGGGCAGATACGCAGTATTTT. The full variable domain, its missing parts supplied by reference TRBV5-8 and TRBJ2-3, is EAGVTQSPTHLIKTRGQQATLRCSPISGHTSVYWYQQALGLGLQFLLWYDEGEERNRGNFPPRFSGRQFPNYSSELNVNALELEDSALYLCASGESGADTQYFGPGTRLTVL.